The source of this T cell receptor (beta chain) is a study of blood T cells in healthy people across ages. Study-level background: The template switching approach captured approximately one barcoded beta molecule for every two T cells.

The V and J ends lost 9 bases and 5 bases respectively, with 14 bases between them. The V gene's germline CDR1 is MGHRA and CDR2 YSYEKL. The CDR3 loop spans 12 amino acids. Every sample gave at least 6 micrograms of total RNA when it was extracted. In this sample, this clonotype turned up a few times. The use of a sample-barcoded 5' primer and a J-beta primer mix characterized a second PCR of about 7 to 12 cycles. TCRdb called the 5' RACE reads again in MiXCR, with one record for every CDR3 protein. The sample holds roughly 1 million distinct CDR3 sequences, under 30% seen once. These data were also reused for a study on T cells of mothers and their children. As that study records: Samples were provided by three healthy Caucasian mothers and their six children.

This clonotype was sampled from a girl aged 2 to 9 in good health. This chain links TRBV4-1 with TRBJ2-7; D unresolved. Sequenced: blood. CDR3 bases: TGCGCCAGTTCCGGGCCGACGGACGAGCAGTACTTC. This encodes CASSGPTDEQYF.